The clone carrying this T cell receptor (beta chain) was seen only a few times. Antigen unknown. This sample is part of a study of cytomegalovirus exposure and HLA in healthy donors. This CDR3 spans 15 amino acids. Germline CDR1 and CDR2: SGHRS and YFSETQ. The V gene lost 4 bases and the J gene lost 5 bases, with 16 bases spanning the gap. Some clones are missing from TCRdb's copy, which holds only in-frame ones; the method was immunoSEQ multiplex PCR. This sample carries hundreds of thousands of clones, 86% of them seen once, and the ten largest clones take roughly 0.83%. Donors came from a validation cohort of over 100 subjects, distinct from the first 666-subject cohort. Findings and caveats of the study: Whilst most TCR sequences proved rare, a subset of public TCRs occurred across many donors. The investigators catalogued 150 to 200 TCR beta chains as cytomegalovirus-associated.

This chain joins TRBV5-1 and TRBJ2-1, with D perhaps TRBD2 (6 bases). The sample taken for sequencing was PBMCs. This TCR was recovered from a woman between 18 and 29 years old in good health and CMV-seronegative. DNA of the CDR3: TGCGCCAGCAGCCCCGGACTACCAGGGAACAATGAGCAGTTCTTC. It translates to CASSPGLPGNNEQFF.